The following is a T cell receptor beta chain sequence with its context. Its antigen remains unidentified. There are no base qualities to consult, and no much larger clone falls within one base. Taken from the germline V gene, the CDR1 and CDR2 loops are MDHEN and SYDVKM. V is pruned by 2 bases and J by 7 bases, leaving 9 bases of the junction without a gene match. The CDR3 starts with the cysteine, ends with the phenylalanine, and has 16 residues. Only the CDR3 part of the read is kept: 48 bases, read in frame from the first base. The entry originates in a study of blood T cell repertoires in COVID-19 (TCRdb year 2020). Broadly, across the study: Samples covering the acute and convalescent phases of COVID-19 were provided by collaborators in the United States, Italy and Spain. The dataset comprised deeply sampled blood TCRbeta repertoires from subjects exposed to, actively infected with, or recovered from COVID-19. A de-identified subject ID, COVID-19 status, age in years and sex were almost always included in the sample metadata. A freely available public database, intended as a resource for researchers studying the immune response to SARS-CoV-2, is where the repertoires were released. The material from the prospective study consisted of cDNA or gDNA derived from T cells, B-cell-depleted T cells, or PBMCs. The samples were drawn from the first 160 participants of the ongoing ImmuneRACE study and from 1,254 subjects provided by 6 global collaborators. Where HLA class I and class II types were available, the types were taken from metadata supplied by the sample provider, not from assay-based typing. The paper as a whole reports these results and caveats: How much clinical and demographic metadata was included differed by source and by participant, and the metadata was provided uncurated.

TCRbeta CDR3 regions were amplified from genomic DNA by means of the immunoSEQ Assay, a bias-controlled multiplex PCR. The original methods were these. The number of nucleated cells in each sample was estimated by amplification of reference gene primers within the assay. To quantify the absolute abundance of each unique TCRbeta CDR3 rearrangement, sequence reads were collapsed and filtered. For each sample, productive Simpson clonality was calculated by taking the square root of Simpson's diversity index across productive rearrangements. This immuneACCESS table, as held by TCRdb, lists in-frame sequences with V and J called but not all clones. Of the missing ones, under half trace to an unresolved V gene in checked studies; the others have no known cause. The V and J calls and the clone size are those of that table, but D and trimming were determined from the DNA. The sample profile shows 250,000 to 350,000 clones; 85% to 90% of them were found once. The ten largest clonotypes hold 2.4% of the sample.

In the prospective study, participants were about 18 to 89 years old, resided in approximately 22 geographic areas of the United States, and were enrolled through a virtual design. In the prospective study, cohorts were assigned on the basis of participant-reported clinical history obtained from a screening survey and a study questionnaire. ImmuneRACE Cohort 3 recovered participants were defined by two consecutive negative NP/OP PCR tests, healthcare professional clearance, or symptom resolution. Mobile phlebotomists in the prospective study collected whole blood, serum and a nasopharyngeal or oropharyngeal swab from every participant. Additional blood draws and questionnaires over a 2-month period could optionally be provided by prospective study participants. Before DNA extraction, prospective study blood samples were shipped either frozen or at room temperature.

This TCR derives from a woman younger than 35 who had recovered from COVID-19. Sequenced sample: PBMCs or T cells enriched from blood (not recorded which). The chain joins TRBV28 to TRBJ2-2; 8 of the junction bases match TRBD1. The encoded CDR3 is CASSLQDREFSGELFF. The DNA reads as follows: TGTGCCAGCAGTTTACAGGACAGGGAGTTTAGCGGGGAGCTGTTTTTT.